What follows are 23 T cell receptor beta chains derived from one specimen sequenced in a study of T cells in Graves' hyperthyroidism and ophthalmopathy. RNA transcripts gave rise to amplified TCR beta CDR3 regions. When the TCR CDR3 underwent first-round RT-PCR, the HTBI primer set was used. From the multiplex PCR reads, TCRdb called clonotypes with MiXCR, one entry per CDR3 protein. The sample lists 300,000 to 350,000 distinct CDR3 sequences, around 17% seen once, with around a third in the top ten. Sequencing was done on a sample of blood. The origin of the receptors is a man aged 25 to 40 with Graves' hyperthyroidism.

CDR3 nucleotides: TGTGCCAGCAGCCATGAGGCAGGGGGAAACACCATATATTTT. Protein product: CASSHEAGGNTIYF. The chain combines TRBV3-1 with TRBJ1-3; tentative D call: TRBD1 (5 bases). Trimming left V 3 bases short and J 4 bases short, with 10 bases between. Germline assignment: CDR1 LGHDT and CDR2 YNNKEL (reference sequence). There are 14 residues in the CDR3.

This clonotype was counted between two and nine times. This chain uses TRBV5-1 with TRBJ1-4, with TRBD1 as a possible D gene (5 bases). Germline-derived CDR1 and CDR2 are SGHRS and YFSETQ. V was clipped by 0 bases and J by 8 bases, with 17 bases between them. The CDR3 totals 16 residues. This chain's CDR3 is CASSLGSDGPGEKLFF. The CDR3 bases are TGCGCCAGCAGCTTGGGGTCCGACGGCCCAGGGGAAAAACTGTTTTTT.

This clonotype was recorded a few times. The V and J genes are TRBV2 and TRBJ2-7, with TRBD1 identical over 7 bases. The V segment lost 3 bases and the J segment 5 bases; nucleotides outside the gene matches: 16. The CDR3 has 17 amino acids. Germline V gives CDR1 SNHLY, CDR2 FYNNEI. The CDR3 coding sequence is TGTGCCAGCAGTGAGCTAGGGACAGAGTATTCTAATAACGAGCAGTACTTC. Amino acids: CASSELGTEYSNNEQYF.

This clonotype came up a few times. The V call is TRBV11-2, the J call TRBJ1-1; D unresolved. The CDR3 sequence is 17 residues long. Germline V gene lookup returns CDR1 SGHAT and CDR2 FQNNGV. V was shortened by 5 bases and J by 0 bases, with 19 bases between the two germline ends. CDR3 nucleotide sequence: TGTGCCAGCAGCACATTTGGGCGGGCAGACATGAACACTGAAGCTTTCTTT. Translation: CASSTFGRADMNTEAFF.

The V call is TRBV20-1, the J call TRBJ1-5, with TRBD1 matching over 7 bases. Trimming cost V 0 bases and J 3 bases; bases outside gene matches: 8. The CDR3 consists of 16 residues. In germline, CDR1 is DFQATT, CDR2 SNEGSKA (reference sequence). CDR3 bases: TGCAGTGCTAGAGATGGGACAGAAAATTACAATCAGCCCCAGCATTTT. Encoded protein: CSARDGTENYNQPQHF.

This clonotype was counted only a few times. V and J are TRBV20-1 and TRBJ2-3; D perhaps matches TRBD1 (5 bases). Trimming left V 1 base short and J 0 bases short, with 11 bases between. Germline V gene data show CDR1 as DFQATT and CDR2 as SNEGSKA (reference sequence). The CDR3 covers 15 residues. CDR3 DNA sequence: TGCAGTGCTAGAGGGGCCAGGGCGAGCACAGATACGCAGTATTTT. It encodes CSARGARASTDTQYF.

Here the CDR3 reads CASSSWNTDTQYF. CDR3 coding DNA: TGTGCCAGCAGTTCATGGAACACAGATACGCAGTATTTT. The chain carries TRBV6-2 or TRBV6-3 and TRBJ2-3; D call uncertain. CDR3 length equals 13 residues. Germline-derived CDR1 and CDR2 are MNHEY and SVGEGT. Trimming pared 4 bases from V and 2 bases from J, leaving 7 bases between.

This clonotype was recorded at least ten times. V usage is TRBV24-1 and J usage is TRBJ2-1; D perhaps matches TRBD2 (5 bases). The V end lost 3 bases, the J end lost 7 bases, and 21 bases lay between the germline ends. Looked up from germline, CDR1 is KGHDR and CDR2 is SFDVKD. The CDR3 is made up of 17 amino acids. CDR3 in amino acids: CATSDEGWTSGYNEQFF. The CDR3 nucleotides are TGTGCCACCAGTGATGAGGGATGGACTTCGGGATATAATGAGCAGTTCTTC.

This chain connects TRBV7-9 to TRBJ1-3; a possible D gene is TRBD1 (6 bases). CDR3 length: 13 residues. Germline V gives CDR1 SEHNR, CDR2 FQNEAQ (reference sequence). V lost 8 bases and J lost 5, with 13 bases in between. CDR3 nucleotides: TGTGCCAGCGGAACAGGGCGTCGAAACACCATATATTTT. Translation: CASGTGRRNTIYF.

Details on this clonotype: Since a much larger clone is just one base distant, this may be a read error. The J gene is TRBJ2-4, the V gene TRBV11-2, with D perhaps matching TRBD1 (5 bases). The CDR3 contains 14 residues. From germline, CDR1 is SGHAT and CDR2 FQNNGV. This CDR3 is CASSLVTGRNTQYF. CDR3 sequence (DNA): TGTGCCAGCAGCTTAGTTACAGGTCGAAACACTCAGTACTTC.

This clonotype showed up just a few times. The chain combines TRBV3-1 with TRBJ1-1; no reliable D call. CDR3 length: 12 residues. Trimming left V 6 bases short and J 5 bases short, with 10 bases between. Germline assignment: CDR1 LGHDT and CDR2 YNNKEL (reference sequence). In nucleotides, the CDR3 is TGTGCCAGCAGACCGGGCAATACTGAAGCTTTCTTT. Protein product: CASRPGNTEAFF.

This chain links TRBV29-1 with TRBJ1-2; 7 bases agree with TRBD1. Germline V lookup: CDR1 SQVTM, CDR2 ANQGSEA. The CDR3 is 13 residues long. V shed 5 bases, J shed 2 bases, and the junction held 5 bases outside the gene matches. CDR3 DNA sequence: TGCAGCGTTCCAGGACAGGAAAACTATGGCTACACCTTC. Translation: CSVPGQENYGYTF.

This clonotype came up many times. This chain connects TRBV27 to TRBJ2-7; 8 bases are a match to TRBD2. The germline CDR1 and CDR2 sequences are MNHEY and SMNVEV (reference sequence). CDR3 length: 19 amino acids. The ends lost 4 bases at V and 2 bases at J; junction bases unmatched: 19. The chain's CDR3 is CASSWQARLAGWRPYEQYF. DNA of the CDR3: TGTGCCAGCAGTTGGCAGGCTCGGCTAGCGGGCTGGAGGCCCTACGAGCAGTACTTC.

This chain links TRBV7-2 with TRBJ2-7; the D is unclear. The CDR3 covers 15 residues. Per the germline V gene, CDR1 is SGHTA and CDR2 is FQGNSA. The V end lost 0 bases, the J end lost 1 base, and 10 bases lay between the germline ends. CDR3 coding DNA: TGTGCCAGCAGCTTAGCTCCAGGCGATTCCTACGAGCAGTACTTC. Amino acids: CASSLAPGDSYEQYF.

The chain joins TRBV20-1 to TRBJ1-6; D gene unclear. The CDR3 runs 13 residues. The V end lost 2 bases, the J end lost 5 bases, and 7 bases lay between the germline ends. CDR1 DFQATT and CDR2 SNEGSKA come from the germline V gene (reference sequence). The CDR3 coding sequence is TGCAGTGCTAGACTAGAAAATAATTCACCCCTCCACTTT. Protein product: CSARLENNSPLHF.

The V call is TRBV12-3 or TRBV12-4, the J call TRBJ2-1; TRBD1 matches 7 bases. This CDR3 is built from 14 residues. V gave up 7 bases and J gave up 8 bases; unmatched junction bases: 11. This chain's CDR3 is CASTPSDRVDEQFF. In nucleotides, the CDR3 is TGTGCCAGCACCCCGTCCGACAGGGTTGATGAGCAGTTCTTC.

In this sample, this clonotype turned up many times. This rearrangement joins TRBV9 to TRBJ1-2, with D unresolved. Trimming cost V 4 bases and J 1 base, with 14 bases left between them. CDR3 length: 15 residues. Germline V gene sequence: CDR1 SGDLS, CDR2 YYNGEE. The CDR3 protein is CASSSRRTLNYGYTF. The CDR3 bases are TGTGCCAGCAGCTCAAGGCGGACCCTTAACTATGGCTACACCTTC.

In this sample, this clonotype turned up many times. This chain joins TRBV12-3 or TRBV12-4 and TRBJ1-6; TRBD1 agrees at 11 bases. Trimming took 5 bases from V and 3 from J; bases not matched to a gene: 6. CDR3 size: 17 residues. The CDR3 bases are TGTGCCAGCAGTCCAGGACAGGGGGCGAACTATAATTCACCCCTCCACTTT. This encodes CASSPGQGANYNSPLHF.

This clonotype was picked up many times. The chain carries TRBV12-3 or TRBV12-4 and TRBJ1-6; maybe TRBD1 (5 bases). V was shortened by 6 bases and J by 6 bases, with 12 bases between the two germline ends. CDR3 size: 14 residues. The CDR3 sequence: CASRGGWVNSPLHF. The CDR3, as DNA: TGTGCCAGCAGGGGGGGATGGGTTAATTCACCCCTCCACTTT.

This clonotype was observed a handful of times. V gene TRBV20-1 combines with J gene TRBJ1-5; D is perhaps TRBD1 (6 bases). This CDR3 is built from 13 residues. Germline lookup yields CDR1 DFQATT and CDR2 SNEGSKA (reference sequence). Trimming shortened V by 6 bases and J by 5 bases, and 14 bases separated the two germline ends. CDR3 loop: CSASGTSDQPQHF. The CDR3 nucleotides are TGCAGTGCATCAGGGACATCCGATCAGCCCCAGCATTTT.

This clonotype came up many times. The V call is TRBV3-1, the J call TRBJ2-3, with D possibly TRBD2 on 5 matching bases. V was shortened by 1 base and J by 5 bases, with 16 bases between the two germline ends. The length of the CDR3 is 16 residues. Germline CDR1 reads LGHDT; CDR2 reads YNNKEL (reference sequence). The CDR3 sequence: CASSQGRLHGLDTQYF. CDR3 nucleotides: TGTGCCAGCAGCCAAGGCAGGCTTCACGGACTAGATACGCAGTATTTT.

This clonotype was seen at least ten times. The chain employs TRBV2 and TRBJ1-3, with 8 bases lining up with TRBD1. CDR1 and CDR2 (germline): SNHLY, FYNNEI. V shed 7 bases and J 0 bases; nucleotides not matched to a gene: 5. This CDR3 contains 15 residues. CDR3 in DNA: TGTGCCAGCACCTCAGGGGGCTACTCTGGAAACACCATATATTTT. Its translation is CASTSGGYSGNTIYF.

The chain has TRBV27 and TRBJ1-4; D possibly corresponds to TRBD1 (6 bases). V was trimmed by 5 bases and J by 4 bases, leaving 11 bases between them. The CDR3 spans 14 residues. Germline V gene lookup returns CDR1 MNHEY and CDR2 SMNVEV (reference sequence). The DNA for the CDR3 is TGTGCCAGCAGTCCCAGGGGAGGTAATGAAAAACTGTTTTTT. Protein: CASSPRGGNEKLFF.